These 13 T cell receptor beta chains share one sample of origin, sequenced in a study of T cell changes during pregnancy in multiple sclerosis. The method was immunoSEQ multiplex PCR; TCRdb's version includes in-frame clones alone and lacks a portion of them. The sample holds about 79,000 clones, 75% to 95% seen once. The sample consisted of CD4+ T cells from peripheral blood mononuclear cells, taken in the second trimester of pregnancy. The receptors shown here come from a female donor with multiple sclerosis, enrolled in a pregnancy study.

CDR3 residues: CASSPRTVGNTGELFF. In DNA form, the CDR3 reads TGTGCCAGCAGCCCCCGGACAGTAGGGAACACCGGGGAGCTGTTTTTT. The V gene is TRBV7-9, the J gene TRBJ2-2, with D possibly being TRBD1 (6 bases). The V end lost 5 bases, the J end lost 1 base, and 14 bases lay between the germline ends. The CDR3 has 16 residues. CDR1 is SEHNR and CDR2 is FQNEAQ in the germline V gene (reference sequence).

The V call is TRBV10-3, the J call TRBJ2-7, with TRBD2 matching over 7 bases. Germline CDR1 ENHRY, CDR2 SYGVKD. The CDR3 loop spans 15 amino acids. V dropped 2 bases and J dropped 3; count of bases not matched to a gene: 7. DNA for the CDR3: TGTGCCATCAGTGAGCCTAGCGGACGTAACTACGAGCAGTACTTC. Amino acids: CAISEPSGRNYEQYF.

The chain has TRBV19 and TRBJ1-1, with a weak D call TRBD1 (5 bases). CDR1 and CDR2 from the germline V gene are LNHDA and SQIVND (reference sequence). V lost 7 bases, J lost 1 base, and 10 bases lay in between. The CDR3 is made up of 13 amino acids. The CDR3 here is CASTGIPNTEAFF. The CDR3 region has the DNA TGTGCCAGTACAGGGATCCCGAACACTGAAGCTTTCTTT.

V and J are TRBV7-9 and TRBJ2-7; 8 bases match TRBD2. This CDR3 is built from 13 residues. V lost 3 bases to trimming and J lost 7 bases; unmatched junction nucleotides: 5. Per the germline V gene, CDR1 is SEHNR and CDR2 is FQNEAQ (reference sequence). Here the CDR3 reads CASSFGLAGEQYF. DNA for the CDR3: TGTGCCAGCAGCTTCGGACTAGCAGGGGAGCAGTACTTC. Full variable domain (missing parts from reference TRBV7-9 and TRBJ2-7): DTGVSQNPRHKITKRGQNVTFRCDPISEHNRLYWYRQTLGQGPEFLTYFQNEAQLEKSRLLSDRFSAERPKGSFSTLEIQRTEQGDSAMYLCASSFGLAGEQYFGPGTRLTVT.

This rearrangement joins TRBV27 to TRBJ1-4; 7 bases line up with TRBD1. The CDR3 consists of 16 residues. The trim removed 2 bases at V and 8 bases at J, leaving 11 bases unmatched. Germline-derived CDR1 and CDR2 are MNHEY and SMNVEV (reference sequence). CDR3 region: CASSLMGARQGEKLFF. CDR3 coding DNA: TGTGCCAGCAGTTTAATGGGGGCGCGACAGGGAGAAAAACTGTTTTTT. Together with reference TRBV27 and TRBJ1-4, the CDR3 gives the full variable domain: EAQVTQNPRYLITVTGKKLTVTCSQNMNHEYMSWYRQDPGLGLRQIYYSMNVEVTDKGDVPEGYKVSRKEKRNFPLILESPSPNQTSLYFCASSLMGARQGEKLFFGSGTQLSVL.

The chain links TRBV28 to TRBJ2-3, with D hard to call. Germline V gene sequence: CDR1 MDHEN, CDR2 SYDVKM. This CDR3 has 13 residues. V was trimmed by 6 bases and J by 7 bases, leaving 14 bases between them. DNA of the CDR3: TGTGCCAGCAGCCCTCGGAGTACGTATACGCAGTATTTT. Amino acids: CASSPRSTYTQYF.

This chain connects TRBV4-1 to TRBJ2-1; TRBD1 aligns across 8 bases. This CDR3 contains 14 residues. Trimming at V came to 5 bases and at J to 8 bases, leaving 8 bases not matched to a gene. Germline loops: CDR1 MGHRA, CDR2 YSYEKL. This chain's CDR3 is CASSSLDRGDEQFF. The CDR3 DNA follows: TGCGCCAGCAGCAGCCTCGACAGGGGAGATGAGCAGTTCTTC.

CDR3 sequence: CASSPDTRYSPLHF. The CDR3 DNA reads TGTGCCAGCAGCCCCGACACCAGATATTCACCCCTCCACTTT. V gene TRBV7-8 combines with J gene TRBJ1-6; D unclear. This CDR3 contains 14 residues. Germline V gene data show CDR1 as SGHVS and CDR2 as FQNEAQ. Trimming took off 5 bases at V and 8 bases at J, with 13 bases between the two ends.

The genes are TRBV14 and TRBJ1-5; D gene ambiguous. The CDR3 loop spans 12 amino acids. The V end lost 5 bases, the J end lost 6 bases, and 8 bases lay between the germline ends. From germline, CDR1 is SGHDN and CDR2 FVKESK. This CDR3 is CASSEGSQPQHF. In DNA, the CDR3 is TGTGCCAGCAGCGAGGGAAGTCAGCCCCAGCATTTT.

The V call is TRBV9, the J call TRBJ2-2; the D gene is possibly TRBD2 (6 bases). CDR3 length: 16 amino acids. Germline-derived CDR1 and CDR2 are SGDLS and YYNGEE. Trimming cost V 4 bases and J 8 bases, with 21 bases left between them. As DNA, the CDR3 is TGTGCCAGCAGCCAGGCGGGATATGGGGGACCGGGGGAGCTGTTTTTT. Translating it yields CASSQAGYGGPGELFF.

The chain recombines TRBV7-9 with TRBJ1-5, with 7 bases lining up with TRBD1. Germline V gene lookup returns CDR1 SEHNR and CDR2 FQNEAQ (reference sequence). The CDR3 sequence is 14 residues long. The V gene end was trimmed by 1 base and the J gene end by 4 bases; junction bases not matched to a gene: 1. This chain's CDR3 is CASSLGQGNQPQHF. The CDR3 coding sequence is TGTGCCAGCAGCTTAGGACAGGGAAATCAGCCCCAGCATTTT.

The chain links TRBV7-9 to TRBJ2-7, with TRBD2 matching over 14 bases. Per germline, CDR1 SEHNR and CDR2 FQNEAQ (reference sequence). J was trimmed by 6 bases and V by 5 bases; bases with no gene match: 6. The CDR3 covers 15 residues. The chain's CDR3 is CASSPGLAGETEQYF. CDR3 nucleotides: TGTGCCAGCAGCCCGGGACTAGCGGGAGAAACCGAGCAGTACTTC.

The gene calls are TRBV9 and TRBJ2-7; 8 nucleotides match TRBD1. Germline-derived CDR1 and CDR2 are SGDLS and YYNGEE. V trimming: 2 bases; J trimming: 1 base; junction bases outside the gene matches: 5. This CDR3 is built from 15 residues. CDR3 sequence reads: CASSVGTGTSYEQYF. The CDR3 nucleotides read TGTGCCAGCAGCGTGGGGACAGGAACTTCCTACGAGCAGTACTTC.